Each of the 7 T cell receptor beta chains below was sequenced from the same sample in a study of T cells in Graves' hyperthyroidism and ophthalmopathy. Authors of the study amplified TCR beta CDR3 regions from RNA transcripts. During a first-round RT-PCR of the TCR CDR3, the HTBI primer set was used. TCRdb processed the multiplex PCR reads anew with MiXCR; each CDR3 protein has one entry. The sample contains just under 750,000 distinct CDR3 sequences, roughly a third of which appear only once. The sample was blood. These receptors were collected from a woman between 35 and 50 years old with Graves' hyperthyroidism.

The rearrangement uses TRBV19 and TRBJ1-1; D remains unclear. Trimming took off 7 bases at V and 0 bases at J, with 12 bases between the two ends. In germline, CDR1 is LNHDA, CDR2 SQIVND (reference sequence). CDR3 length equals 14 residues. The chain's CDR3 is CASTTDQMNTEAFF. In DNA form, the CDR3 reads TGTGCCAGTACCACGGACCAAATGAACACTGAAGCTTTCTTT.

This clonotype was observed at least ten times. The chain is built from TRBV7-2 and TRBJ1-2; D remains ambiguous. V was trimmed by 4 bases and J by 6 bases, leaving 9 bases between them. Germline assignment: CDR1 SGHTA and CDR2 FQGNSA. The CDR3 is made up of 12 amino acids. For the CDR3, the DNA is TGTGCCAGCAGCTACTACCGGGATGGCTACACCTTC. Residues: CASSYYRDGYTF.

This clonotype has only a few counts. The chain combines TRBV27 with TRBJ2-5; TRBD2 aligns across 14 bases. Germline V gives CDR1 MNHEY, CDR2 SMNVEV (reference sequence). V gave up 2 bases and J gave up 7 bases; unmatched junction bases: 6. This CDR3 region has 16 residues. The CDR3 loop is CASSLGRLAGGGTQYF. The CDR3, as DNA: TGTGCCAGCAGTTTAGGCCGACTAGCGGGAGGGGGGACCCAGTACTTC.

This CDR3 reads CASSLTGPTSGNTIYF. CDR3 nucleotides: TGTGCCAGCAGCCTCACTGGCCCAACTTCTGGAAACACCATATATTTT. The chain employs TRBV6-5 and TRBJ1-3; no clear D gene. Germline V gene sequence: CDR1 MNHEY, CDR2 SVGAGI. The CDR3 contains 16 residues. Deletions cut 6 bases from V and 1 base from J, with 16 bases between.

Many counts were recorded for this clonotype. The chain employs TRBV7-9 and TRBJ2-7; 7 bases align to TRBD2. The junction had 8 bases not matched to a gene; V was cut back by 4 bases and J by 5 bases. The CDR3 covers 14 residues. In germline, CDR1 is SEHNR, CDR2 FQNEAQ (reference sequence). Here the CDR3 reads CASSSLERDHEQYF. CDR3 nucleotides: TGTGCCAGCAGCTCCCTCGAGCGGGACCACGAGCAGTACTTC.

This clonotype was counted at least ten times. J is TRBJ2-5 and V is TRBV7-9; the match to TRBD1 covers 7 bases. CDR1 SEHNR and CDR2 FQNEAQ come from the germline V gene (reference sequence). The V gene end was trimmed by 6 bases and the J gene end by 5 bases; junction bases not matched to a gene: 6. CDR3 size: 13 residues. The CDR3: CASRKGAEETQYF. Written as DNA, the CDR3 is TGTGCCAGCAGAAAGGGGGCGGAGGAGACCCAGTACTTC.

The chain links TRBV5-4 to TRBJ1-6, with D possibly matching TRBD1 (6 bases). The CDR3 covers 11 residues. CDR1 is SGHNT, CDR2 YYREEE, per germline (reference sequence). The CDR3 loop reads CASGRGTPLHF. CDR3 DNA: TGTGCGAGCGGGAGGGGGACACCCCTCCACTTT.